What follows describes a single TCR beta chain. What it binds is not known. Germline CDR1 and CDR2: SGHKS and YYEKEE (reference sequence). The V end lost 6 bases, the J end lost 4 bases, and 19 bases lay between the germline ends. The CDR3 spans 15 residues. These data are taken from a study of beta chain features in type 1 diabetes. Findings and limits, study-wide: TCRB CDR3s from Type 1 diabetes patients were moderately but significantly shorter in all four CD4+ subsets.

Every bit of the isolated RNA underwent reverse transcription, so sequencing read expressed TCRB transcripts. The assay was immunoSEQ multiplex PCR, and TCRdb's table has in-frame clones only and misses some. Seen here are roughly 140,000 clones, about a tenth observed once, and the top ten hold 0.45% to 0.6%. What was sequenced was central memory CD4+ T cells from blood. This clonotype originated in a man between 25 and 39 years old with type 1 diabetes. The V and J genes are TRBV5-5 and TRBJ1-1; possibly TRBD1 for D (5 bases). CDR3: CASTPWPGGGTEAFF. The CDR3 DNA sequence: TGTGCCAGCACCCCTTGGCCGGGGGGGGGCACTGAAGCTTTCTTT.